The rows below give T cell receptor beta chains drawn from one sample of a study of T cell repertoires in cytomegalovirus infection. These receptors' targets are unknown. TCRdb used MiXCR to reprocess the reads, holding one entry per CDR3 protein. The data show 650,000 to 900,000 distinct CDR3 sequences, around a third seen once. Sequenced here: cultured CD8+ T cells from PBMCs, sampled from culture after CMV antigen stimulation. The receptors come from a human donor in good health (CMV status not recorded). Some clones in this sample may be carry-over from other donors' samples. Each CDR3 is given with its conserved first and last residue. D genes are given only for firm matches. A clone size is listed for some rows: how often the clone was seen (once, few, many), or a class if it is expanded.

v_gene	d_gene	abundance	j_gene	CDR3aa	CDR3nt
TRBV7-6	TRBD2	once	TRBJ2-5	CASSLEPSGGAWETQYF	TGTGCCAGCAGCTTAGAGCCTAGCGGGGGGGCCTGGGAGACCCAGTACTTC
TRBV29-1	TRBD1	NA	TRBJ2-6	CSVEDRDRGANVLTF	TGCAGCGTTGAAGATCGGGACAGGGGGGCCAACGTCCTGACTTTC
TRBV27	NA	NA	TRBJ2-2	CASSLSQGSTGELFF	TGTGCCAGCAGTTTATCGCAGGGTAGCACCGGGGAGCTGTTTTTT
TRBV2	TRBD2	NA	TRBJ2-1	CASSEERGASYNEQFF	TGTGCCAGCAGTGAAGAGCGGGGGGCCTCCTACAATGAGCAGTTCTTC
TRBV7-3	NA	few	TRBJ1-3	CASSLPPGAPGNTIYF	TGTGCCAGCAGCTTACCCCCGGGGGCTCCTGGAAACACCATATATTTT
TRBV6-6	NA	NA	TRBJ1-5	CASSYSRGLQPQHF	TGTGCCAGCAGTTACTCACGGGGGCTTCAGCCCCAGCATTTT
TRBV6-1	NA	NA	TRBJ2-5	CASRIQGEETQYF	TGTGCCAGCAGAATTCAGGGTGAAGAGACCCAGTACTTC
TRBV12-3/TRBV12-4	NA	NA	TRBJ1-4	CASSFRYEKLFF	TGTGCCAGCAGTTTCCGATATGAAAAACTGTTTTTT
TRBV13	NA	NA	TRBJ2-7	CASNLGVLAGSYEQYF	TGTGCCAGCAACCTCGGGGTCCTCGCCGGCTCCTACGAGCAGTACTTC
TRBV19	NA	NA	TRBJ1-2	CASSIAGSGYTF	TGTGCCAGTAGTATAGCAGGCTCTGGCTACACCTTC
TRBV11-2	TRBD2	NA	TRBJ2-3	CASSFWGGGAKDTQYF	TGTGCCAGCAGCTTTTGGGGCGGGGGGGCCAAAGATACGCAGTATTTT
TRBV7-9	TRBD1	NA	TRBJ2-1	CASSHRGQGFYEQFF	TGTGCCAGCAGCCATAGGGGACAGGGGTTCTATGAGCAGTTCTTC
TRBV7-6	NA	NA	TRBJ1-4	CASRGTNEKLFF	TGTGCCAGCAGGGGAACTAATGAAAAACTGTTTTTT
TRBV6-1	TRBD1	few	TRBJ1-1	CASRGAGGNTEAFF	TGTGCCAGCAGGGGGGCAGGGGGGAACACTGAAGCTTTCTTT
TRBV10-3	NA	NA	TRBJ2-1	CAILGALSNEQFF	TGTGCCATCCTAGGGGCCCTGAGCAATGAGCAGTTCTTC
TRBV7-8	TRBD1	NA	TRBJ1-2	CASRWLVTGEGYTF	TGTGCCAGCCGGTGGTTGGTGACAGGGGAGGGCTACACCTTC
TRBV4-3	NA	NA	TRBJ1-2	CASSTQRTANYGYTF	TGCGCCAGCAGCACCCAAAGGACAGCTAACTATGGCTACACCTTC